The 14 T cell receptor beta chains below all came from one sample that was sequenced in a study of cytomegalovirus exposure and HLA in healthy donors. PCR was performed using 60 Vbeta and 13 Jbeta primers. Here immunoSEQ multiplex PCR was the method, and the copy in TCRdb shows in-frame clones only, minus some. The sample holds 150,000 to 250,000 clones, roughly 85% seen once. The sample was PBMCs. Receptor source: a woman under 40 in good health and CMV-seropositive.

CDR3 sequence: CASTRTGVDQPQHF. The DNA of the CDR3 is TGTGCCAGTACCCGGACAGGGGTGGATCAGCCCCAGCATTTT. The J gene is TRBJ1-5, the V gene TRBV19; 9 nucleotides agree with TRBD1. CDR1 is LNHDA, CDR2 SQIVND, per germline (reference sequence). The CDR3 length is 14 residues. Germline trimming cut 7 bases from V and 5 bases from J; bases unmatched to any gene: 6.

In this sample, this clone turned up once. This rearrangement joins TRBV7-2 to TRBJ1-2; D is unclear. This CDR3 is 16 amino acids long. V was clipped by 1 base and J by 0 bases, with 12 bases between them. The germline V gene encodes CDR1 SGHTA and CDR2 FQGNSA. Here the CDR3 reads CASSLVAGYTNYGYTF. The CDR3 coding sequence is TGTGCCAGCAGCTTAGTGGCAGGATACACTAACTATGGCTACACCTTC.

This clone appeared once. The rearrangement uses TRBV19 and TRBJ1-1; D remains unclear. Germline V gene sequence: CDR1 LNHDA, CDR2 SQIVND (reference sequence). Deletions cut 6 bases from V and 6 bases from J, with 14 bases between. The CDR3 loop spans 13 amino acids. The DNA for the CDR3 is TGTGCCAGTAGCCCCGACCGAGGAGCTGAAGCTTTCTTT. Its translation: CASSPDRGAEAFF.

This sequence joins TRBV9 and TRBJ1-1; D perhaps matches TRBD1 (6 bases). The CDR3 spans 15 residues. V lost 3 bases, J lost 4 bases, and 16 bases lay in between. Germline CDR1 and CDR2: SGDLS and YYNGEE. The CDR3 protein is CASSATTGGGTEAFF. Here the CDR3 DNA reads TGTGCCAGCAGCGCCACGACAGGCGGGGGCACTGAAGCTTTCTTT.

This CDR3 is CASSQGRDGGRETQYF. CDR3 DNA sequence: TGCGCCAGCAGCCAAGGACGAGATGGGGGCAGAGAGACCCAGTACTTC. V is TRBV4-3 and J is TRBJ2-5; tentative D call: TRBD1 (6 bases). This CDR3 contains 16 residues. From germline, CDR1 is LGHNA and CDR2 YSLEER. V was clipped by 1 base and J by 4 bases, with 16 bases between them.

The CDR3 reads CASSQDRGSYEQYF. DNA of the CDR3: TGTGCCAGCAGCCAGGACAGGGGGAGCTACGAGCAGTACTTC. The chain carries TRBV7-9 and TRBJ2-7, with 10 nucleotides matching TRBD1. The V segment lost 5 bases and the J segment 3 bases; nucleotides outside the gene matches: 4. Germline V lookup: CDR1 SEHNR, CDR2 FQNEAQ (reference sequence). The CDR3 totals 14 residues.

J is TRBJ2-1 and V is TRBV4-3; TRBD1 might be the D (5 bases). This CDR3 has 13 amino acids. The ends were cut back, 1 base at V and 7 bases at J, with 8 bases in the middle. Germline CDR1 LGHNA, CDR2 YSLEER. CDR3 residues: CASSQARENEQFF. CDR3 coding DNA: TGCGCCAGCAGCCAAGCCAGGGAAAATGAGCAGTTCTTC.

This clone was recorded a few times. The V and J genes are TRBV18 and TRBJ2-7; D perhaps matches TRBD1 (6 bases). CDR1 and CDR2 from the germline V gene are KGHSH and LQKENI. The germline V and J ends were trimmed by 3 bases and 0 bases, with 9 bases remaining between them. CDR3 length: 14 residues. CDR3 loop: CASSPEGVSYEQYF. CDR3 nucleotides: TGTGCCAGCTCACCTGAGGGGGTCTCCTACGAGCAGTACTTC.

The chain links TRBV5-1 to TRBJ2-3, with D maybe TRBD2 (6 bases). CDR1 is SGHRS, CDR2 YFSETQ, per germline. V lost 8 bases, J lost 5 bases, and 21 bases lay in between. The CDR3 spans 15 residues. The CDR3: CASKPLAWGGDTQYF. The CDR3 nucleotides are TGCGCCAGTAAGCCACTAGCATGGGGTGGAGATACGCAGTATTTT. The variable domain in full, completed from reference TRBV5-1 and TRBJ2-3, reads KAGVTQTPRYLIKTRGQQVTLSCSPISGHRSVSWYQQTPGQGLQFLFEYFSETQRNKGNFPGRFSGRQFSNSRSEMNVSTLELGDSALYLCASKPLAWGGDTQYFGPGTRLTVL.

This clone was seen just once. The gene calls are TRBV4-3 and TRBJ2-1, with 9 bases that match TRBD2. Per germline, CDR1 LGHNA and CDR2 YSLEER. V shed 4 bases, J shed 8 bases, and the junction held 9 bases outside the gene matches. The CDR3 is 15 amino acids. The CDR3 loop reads CASSLGGGASYEQFF. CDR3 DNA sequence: TGCGCCAGCAGCCTTGGCGGGGGGGCCTCATATGAGCAGTTCTTC.

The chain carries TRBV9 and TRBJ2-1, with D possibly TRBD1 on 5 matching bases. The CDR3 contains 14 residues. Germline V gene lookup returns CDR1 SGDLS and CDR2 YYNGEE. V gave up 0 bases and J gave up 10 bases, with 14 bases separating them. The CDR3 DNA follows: TGTGCCAGCAGCGTAGGGACCCAGGGATTCGAGCAGTTCTTC. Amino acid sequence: CASSVGTQGFEQFF.

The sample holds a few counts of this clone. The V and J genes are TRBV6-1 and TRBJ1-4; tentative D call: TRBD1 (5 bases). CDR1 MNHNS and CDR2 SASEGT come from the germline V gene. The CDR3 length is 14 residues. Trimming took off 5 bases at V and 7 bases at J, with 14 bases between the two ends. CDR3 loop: CASSRGGVGEKLFF. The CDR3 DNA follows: TGTGCCAGCAGTCGTGGGGGGGTAGGTGAAAAACTGTTTTTT.

CDR3 nucleotide sequence: TGTGCCTCCAACCGGGACAGGGGCCAAGAGACCCAGTACTTC. Translation: CASNRDRGQETQYF. The chain combines TRBV10-3 with TRBJ2-5; 10 bases map to TRBD1. This CDR3 has 14 amino acids. CDR1 is ENHRY and CDR2 is SYGVKD in the germline V gene. After removal of 11 bases from V and 1 base from J, the junction contained 7 bases not matched to a gene.

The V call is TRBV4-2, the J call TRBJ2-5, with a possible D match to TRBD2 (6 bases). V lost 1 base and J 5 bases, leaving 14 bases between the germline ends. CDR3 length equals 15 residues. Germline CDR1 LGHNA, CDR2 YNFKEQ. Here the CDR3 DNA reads TGTGCCAGCAGCCAAGGGCTAGCGTTAAGGGAGACCCAGTACTTC. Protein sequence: CASSQGLALRETQYF.